This T cell receptor (beta chain) appears in the sequencing data of a study of T cells in Graves' hyperthyroidism and ophthalmopathy. Turning to the study itself: At initial diagnosis, before any treatment had begun, peripheral blood was obtained.

It was RNA transcripts that yielded the amplified TCR beta CDR3 regions. Carried out on the TCR CDR3, a first-round RT-PCR used the HTBI primer set. MiXCR was run by TCRdb on the multiplex PCR reads, yielding one entry per CDR3 protein. The sample carries more than 75,000 distinct CDR3 sequences, over 50% recorded once. This clonotype was observed a handful of times. Its antigen is not identified. Findings and caveats of the study: Separation of ophthalmopathy from stable hyperthyroidism was achieved by a 13 V-J model. The model's output predicted ophthalmopathy at a median of around 7 months prior to onset.

Stable hyperthyroidism: no ophthalmopathy progression over 18 months of follow-up. Sequencing was done on a sample of blood. The receptor's source is a woman aged 35 to 49 with Graves' hyperthyroidism.

The CDR3 DNA reads TGTGCCACCAGCAGTGGGGTCTCCTACGAGCAGTACTTC. Its translation is CATSSGVSYEQYF. V usage is TRBV15 and J usage is TRBJ2-7; D is uncertain. With 3 bases removed from V and 0 bases from J, the gap between germline ends came to 6 bases. The CDR3 sequence is 13 residues long. The V gene's germline CDR1 is LNHNV and CDR2 YYDKDF (reference sequence).